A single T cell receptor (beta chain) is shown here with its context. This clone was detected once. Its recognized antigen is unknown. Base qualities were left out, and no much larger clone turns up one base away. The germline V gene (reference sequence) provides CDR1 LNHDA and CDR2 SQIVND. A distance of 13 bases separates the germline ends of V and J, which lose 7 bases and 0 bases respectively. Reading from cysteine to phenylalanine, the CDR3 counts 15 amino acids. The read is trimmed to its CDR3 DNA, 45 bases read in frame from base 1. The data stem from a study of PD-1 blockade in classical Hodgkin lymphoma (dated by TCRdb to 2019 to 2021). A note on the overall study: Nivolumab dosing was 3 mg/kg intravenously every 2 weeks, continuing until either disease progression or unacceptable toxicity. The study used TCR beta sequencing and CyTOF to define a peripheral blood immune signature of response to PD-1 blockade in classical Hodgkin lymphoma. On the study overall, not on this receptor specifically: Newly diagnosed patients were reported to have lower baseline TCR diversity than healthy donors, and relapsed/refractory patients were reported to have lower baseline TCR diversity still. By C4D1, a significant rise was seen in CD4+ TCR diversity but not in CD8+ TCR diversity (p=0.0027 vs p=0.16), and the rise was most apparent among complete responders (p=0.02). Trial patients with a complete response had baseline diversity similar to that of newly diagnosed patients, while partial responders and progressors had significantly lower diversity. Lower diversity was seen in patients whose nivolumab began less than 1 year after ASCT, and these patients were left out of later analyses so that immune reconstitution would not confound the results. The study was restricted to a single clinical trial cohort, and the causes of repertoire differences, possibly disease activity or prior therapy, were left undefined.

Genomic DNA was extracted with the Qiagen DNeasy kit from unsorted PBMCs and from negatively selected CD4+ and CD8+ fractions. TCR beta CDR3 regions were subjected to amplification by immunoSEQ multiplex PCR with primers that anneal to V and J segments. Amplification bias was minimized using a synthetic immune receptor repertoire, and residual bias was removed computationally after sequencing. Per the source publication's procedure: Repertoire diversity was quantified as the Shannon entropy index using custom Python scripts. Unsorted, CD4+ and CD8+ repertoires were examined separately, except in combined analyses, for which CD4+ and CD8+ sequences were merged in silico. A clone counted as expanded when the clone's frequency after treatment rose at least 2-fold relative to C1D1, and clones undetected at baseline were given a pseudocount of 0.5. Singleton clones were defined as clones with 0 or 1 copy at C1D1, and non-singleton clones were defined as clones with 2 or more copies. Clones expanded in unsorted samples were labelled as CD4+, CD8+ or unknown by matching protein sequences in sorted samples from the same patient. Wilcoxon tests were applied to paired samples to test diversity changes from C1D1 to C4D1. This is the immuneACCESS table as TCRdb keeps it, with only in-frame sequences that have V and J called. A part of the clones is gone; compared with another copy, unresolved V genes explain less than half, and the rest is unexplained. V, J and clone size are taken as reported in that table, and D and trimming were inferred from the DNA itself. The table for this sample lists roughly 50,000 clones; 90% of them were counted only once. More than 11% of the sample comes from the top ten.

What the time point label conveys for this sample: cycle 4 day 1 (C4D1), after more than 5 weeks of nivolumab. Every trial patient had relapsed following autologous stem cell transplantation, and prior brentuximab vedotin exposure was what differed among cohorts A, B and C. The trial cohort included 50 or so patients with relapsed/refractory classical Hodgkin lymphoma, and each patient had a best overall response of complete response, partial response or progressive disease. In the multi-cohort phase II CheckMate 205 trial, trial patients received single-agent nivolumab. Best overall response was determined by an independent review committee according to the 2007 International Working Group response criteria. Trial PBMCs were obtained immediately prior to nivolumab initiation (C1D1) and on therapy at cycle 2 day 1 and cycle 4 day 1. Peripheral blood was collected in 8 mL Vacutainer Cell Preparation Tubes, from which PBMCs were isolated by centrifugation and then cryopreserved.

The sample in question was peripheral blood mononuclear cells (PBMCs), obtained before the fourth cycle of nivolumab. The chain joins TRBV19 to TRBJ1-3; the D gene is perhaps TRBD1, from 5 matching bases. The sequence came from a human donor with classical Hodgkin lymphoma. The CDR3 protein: CASTRDVNSGNTIYF. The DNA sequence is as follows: TGTGCCAGTACGCGGGACGTCAACTCTGGAAACACCATATATTTT.